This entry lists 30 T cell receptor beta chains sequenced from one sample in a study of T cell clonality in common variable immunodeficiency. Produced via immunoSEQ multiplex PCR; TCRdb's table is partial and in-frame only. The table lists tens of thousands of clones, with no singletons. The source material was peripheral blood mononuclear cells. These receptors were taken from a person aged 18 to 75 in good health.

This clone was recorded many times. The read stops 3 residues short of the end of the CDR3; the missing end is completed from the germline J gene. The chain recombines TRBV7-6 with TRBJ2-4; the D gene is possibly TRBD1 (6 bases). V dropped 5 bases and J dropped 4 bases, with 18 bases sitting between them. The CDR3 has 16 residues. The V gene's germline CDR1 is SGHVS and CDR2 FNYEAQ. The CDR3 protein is CASSPVGRGGKNIQYF. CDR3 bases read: TGTGCCAGCAGCCCGGTTGGGAGAGGGGGAAAAAACATT.

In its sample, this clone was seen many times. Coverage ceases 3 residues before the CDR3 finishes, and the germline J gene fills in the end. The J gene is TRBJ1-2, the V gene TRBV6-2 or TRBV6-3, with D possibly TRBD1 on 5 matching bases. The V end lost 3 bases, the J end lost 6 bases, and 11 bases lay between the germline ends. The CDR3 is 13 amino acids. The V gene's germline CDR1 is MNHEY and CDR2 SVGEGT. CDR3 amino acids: CASSYWGPDGYTF. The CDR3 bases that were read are TGTGCCAGCAGTTATTGGGGCCCGGATGGC.

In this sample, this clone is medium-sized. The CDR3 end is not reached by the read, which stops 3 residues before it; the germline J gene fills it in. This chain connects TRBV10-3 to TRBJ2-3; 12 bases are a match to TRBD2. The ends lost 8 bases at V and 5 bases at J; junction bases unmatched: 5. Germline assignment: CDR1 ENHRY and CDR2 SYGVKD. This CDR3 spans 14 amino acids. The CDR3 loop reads CAIRLAGAGDTQYF. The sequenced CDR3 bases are TGTGCCATCCGACTAGCGGGGGCCGGAGATACG.

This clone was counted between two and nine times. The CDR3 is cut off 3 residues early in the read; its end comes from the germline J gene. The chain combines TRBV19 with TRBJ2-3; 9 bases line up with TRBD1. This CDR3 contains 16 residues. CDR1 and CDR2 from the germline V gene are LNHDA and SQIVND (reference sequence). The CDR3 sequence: CASSISGQGRHQPQYF. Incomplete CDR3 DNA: TGTGCCAGTAGTATATCGGGACAGGGTCGACATCAGCCG.

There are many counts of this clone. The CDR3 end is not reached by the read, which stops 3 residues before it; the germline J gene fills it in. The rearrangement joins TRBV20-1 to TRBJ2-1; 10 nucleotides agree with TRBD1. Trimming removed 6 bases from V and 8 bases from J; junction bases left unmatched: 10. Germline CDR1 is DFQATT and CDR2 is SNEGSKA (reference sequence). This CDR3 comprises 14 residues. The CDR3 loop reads CSARTGGGFDEQFF. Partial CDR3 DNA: TGCAGTGCCAGGACAGGGGGTGGTTTCGATGAG.

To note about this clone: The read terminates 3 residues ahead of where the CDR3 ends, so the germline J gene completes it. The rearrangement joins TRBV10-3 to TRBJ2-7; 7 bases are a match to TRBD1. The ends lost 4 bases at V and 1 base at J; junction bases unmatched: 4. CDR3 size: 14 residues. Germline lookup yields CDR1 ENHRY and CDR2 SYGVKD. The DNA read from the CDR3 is TGTGCCATCAGTGGTGACAGGGTGTCCTACGAG. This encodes CAISGDRVSYE. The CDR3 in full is CAISGDRVSYEQYF.

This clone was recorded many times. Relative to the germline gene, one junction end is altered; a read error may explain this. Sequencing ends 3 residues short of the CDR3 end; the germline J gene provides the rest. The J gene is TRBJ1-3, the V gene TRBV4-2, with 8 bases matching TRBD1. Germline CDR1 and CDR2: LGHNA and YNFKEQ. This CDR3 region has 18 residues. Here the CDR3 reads CASSQRGQENDTGNTIYF. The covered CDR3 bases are TGCGCCAGCAGCCAGAGGGGACAGGAGAATGATACTGGAAACACC.

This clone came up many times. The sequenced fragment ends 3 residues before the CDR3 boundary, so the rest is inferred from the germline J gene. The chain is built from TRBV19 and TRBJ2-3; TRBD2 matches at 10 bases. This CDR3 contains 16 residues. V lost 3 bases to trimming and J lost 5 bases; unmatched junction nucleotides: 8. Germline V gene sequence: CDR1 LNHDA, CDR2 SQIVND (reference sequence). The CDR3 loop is CASSIKSGGALDTQYF. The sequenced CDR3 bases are TGTGCCAGTAGTATCAAGAGCGGGGGGGCCCTAGATACG.

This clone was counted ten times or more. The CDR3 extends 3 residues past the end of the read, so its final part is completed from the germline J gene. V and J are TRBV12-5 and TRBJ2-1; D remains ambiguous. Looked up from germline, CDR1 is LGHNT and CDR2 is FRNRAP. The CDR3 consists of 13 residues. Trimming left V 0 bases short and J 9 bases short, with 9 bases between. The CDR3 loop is CASGLVAPLEQFF. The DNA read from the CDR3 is TGTGCTAGTGGTTTGGTAGCACCCCTTGAG.

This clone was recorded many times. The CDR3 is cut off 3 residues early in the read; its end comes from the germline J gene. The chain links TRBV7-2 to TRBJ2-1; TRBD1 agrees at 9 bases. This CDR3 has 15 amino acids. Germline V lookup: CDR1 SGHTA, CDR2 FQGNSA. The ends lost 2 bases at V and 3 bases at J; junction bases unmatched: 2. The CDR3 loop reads CASSLRGQGYNEQFF. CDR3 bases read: TGTGCCAGCAGCTTACGGGGACAGGGCTACAATGAG.

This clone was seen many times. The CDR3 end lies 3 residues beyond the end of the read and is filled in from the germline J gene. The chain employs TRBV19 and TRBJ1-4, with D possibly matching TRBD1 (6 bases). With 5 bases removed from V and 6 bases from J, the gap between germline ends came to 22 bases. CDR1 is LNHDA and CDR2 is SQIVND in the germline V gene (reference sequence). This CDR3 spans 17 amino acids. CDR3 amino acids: CASSRRGSWEIDEKLFF. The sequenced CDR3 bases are TGTGCCAGTAGTCGCAGGGGATCTTGGGAGATCGATGAAAAA.

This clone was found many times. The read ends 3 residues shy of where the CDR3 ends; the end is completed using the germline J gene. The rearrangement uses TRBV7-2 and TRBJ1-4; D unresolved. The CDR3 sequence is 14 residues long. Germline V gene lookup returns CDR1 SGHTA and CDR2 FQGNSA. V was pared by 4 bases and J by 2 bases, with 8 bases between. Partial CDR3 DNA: TGTGCCAGCAGCTCTAGCGGCACTAATGAAAAA. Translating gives CASSSSGTNEK. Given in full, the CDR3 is CASSSSGTNEKLFF. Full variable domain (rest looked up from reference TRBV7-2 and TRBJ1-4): GAGVSQSPSNKVTEKGKDVELRCDPISGHTALYWYRQSLGQGLEFLIYFQGNSAPDKSGLPSDRFSAERTGGSVSTLTIQRTQQEDSAVYLCASSSSGTNEKLFFGSGTQLSVL.

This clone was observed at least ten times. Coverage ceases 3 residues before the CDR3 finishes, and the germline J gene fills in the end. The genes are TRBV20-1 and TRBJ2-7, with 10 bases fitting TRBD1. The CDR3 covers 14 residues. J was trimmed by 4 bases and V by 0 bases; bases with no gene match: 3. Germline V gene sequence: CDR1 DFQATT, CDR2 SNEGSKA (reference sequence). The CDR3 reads CSARDLDRGYEQYF. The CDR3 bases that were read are TGCAGTGCTAGAGACCTGGACAGGGGGTACGAG.

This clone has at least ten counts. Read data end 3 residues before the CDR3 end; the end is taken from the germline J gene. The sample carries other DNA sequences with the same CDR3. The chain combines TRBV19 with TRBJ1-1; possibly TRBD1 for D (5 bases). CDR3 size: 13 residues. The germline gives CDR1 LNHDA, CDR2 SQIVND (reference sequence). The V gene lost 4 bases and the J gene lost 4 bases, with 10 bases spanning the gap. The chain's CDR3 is CASSKLRGTEAFF. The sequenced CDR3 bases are TGTGCCAGTAGTAAACTTAGGGGCACTGAA.

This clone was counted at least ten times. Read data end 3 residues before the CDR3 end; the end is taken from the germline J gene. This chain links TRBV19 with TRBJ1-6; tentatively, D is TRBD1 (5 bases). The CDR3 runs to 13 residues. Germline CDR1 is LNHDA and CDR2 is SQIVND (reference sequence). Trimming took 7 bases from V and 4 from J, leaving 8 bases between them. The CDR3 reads CASTDTYNSPLHF. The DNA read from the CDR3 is TGTGCCAGTACGGACACTTATAATTCACCC.

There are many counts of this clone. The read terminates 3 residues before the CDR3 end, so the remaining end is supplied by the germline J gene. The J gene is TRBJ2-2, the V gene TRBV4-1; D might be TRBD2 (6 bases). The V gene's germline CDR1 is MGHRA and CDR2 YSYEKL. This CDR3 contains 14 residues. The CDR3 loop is CASSLTRTEGWLFF. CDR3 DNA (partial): TGCGCCAGCAGCCTCACAAGAACGGAGGGTTGG.

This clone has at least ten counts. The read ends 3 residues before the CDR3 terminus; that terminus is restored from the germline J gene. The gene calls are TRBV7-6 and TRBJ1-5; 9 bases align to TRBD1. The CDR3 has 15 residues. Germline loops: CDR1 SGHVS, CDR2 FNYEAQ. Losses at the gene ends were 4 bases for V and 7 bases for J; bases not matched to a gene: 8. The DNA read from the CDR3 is TGTGCCAGCAGCTCCCGGGACAGGGACCGACAGCCC. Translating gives CASSSRDRDRQP. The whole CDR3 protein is CASSSRDRDRQPQHF.

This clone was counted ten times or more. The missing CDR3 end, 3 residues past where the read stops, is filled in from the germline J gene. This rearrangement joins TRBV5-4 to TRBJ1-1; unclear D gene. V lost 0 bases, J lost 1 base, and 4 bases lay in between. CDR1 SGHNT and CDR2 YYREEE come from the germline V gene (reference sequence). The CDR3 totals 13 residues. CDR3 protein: CASSLDTNTEAFF. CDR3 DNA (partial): TGTGCCAGCAGCTTGGACACGAACACTGAA.

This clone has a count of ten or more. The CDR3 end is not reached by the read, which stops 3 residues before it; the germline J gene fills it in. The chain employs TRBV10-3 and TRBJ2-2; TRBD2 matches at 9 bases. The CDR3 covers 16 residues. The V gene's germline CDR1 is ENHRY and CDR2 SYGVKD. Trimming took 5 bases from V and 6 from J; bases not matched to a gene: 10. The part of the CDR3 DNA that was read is TGTGCCATCAGTCTATTTAGCGGGGGTCCTTCCGGGGAG. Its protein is CAISLFSGGPSGE. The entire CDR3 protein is CAISLFSGGPSGELFF.

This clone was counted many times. Partial CDR3 DNA: TGTGCCAGCAGCCATGTGGACAGGGAAAGCACCGGGGAG. Residues: CASSHVDRESTGE. The entire CDR3 protein reads CASSHVDRESTGELFF. The rearrangement links TRBV3-1 (or the pseudogene TRBV3-2) to TRBJ2-2, with 8 bases that match TRBD1. Read coverage stops 3 residues before the CDR3 terminus; the germline J gene supplies the remainder. CDR1 and CDR2 from the germline V gene are LGHDT and YNNKEL (reference sequence). V was clipped by 3 bases and J by 4 bases; unmatched bases: 7. The CDR3 has 16 residues.

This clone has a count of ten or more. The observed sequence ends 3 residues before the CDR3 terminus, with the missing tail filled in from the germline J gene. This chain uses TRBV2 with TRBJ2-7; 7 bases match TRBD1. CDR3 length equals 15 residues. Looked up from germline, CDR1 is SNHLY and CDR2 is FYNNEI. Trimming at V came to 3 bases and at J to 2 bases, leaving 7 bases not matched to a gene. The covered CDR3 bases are TGTGCCAGCAGTGATCCTTGGACAGGAACCTACGAG. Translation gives CASSDPWTGTYE. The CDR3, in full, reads CASSDPWTGTYEQYF.

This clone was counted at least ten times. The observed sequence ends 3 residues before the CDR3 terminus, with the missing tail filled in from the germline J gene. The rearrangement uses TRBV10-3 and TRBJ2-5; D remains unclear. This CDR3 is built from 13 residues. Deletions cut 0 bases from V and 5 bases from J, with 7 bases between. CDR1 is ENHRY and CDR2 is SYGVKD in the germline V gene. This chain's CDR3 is CAISESLSETQYF. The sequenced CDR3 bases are TGTGCCATCAGTGAGTCGTTATCGGAGACC.

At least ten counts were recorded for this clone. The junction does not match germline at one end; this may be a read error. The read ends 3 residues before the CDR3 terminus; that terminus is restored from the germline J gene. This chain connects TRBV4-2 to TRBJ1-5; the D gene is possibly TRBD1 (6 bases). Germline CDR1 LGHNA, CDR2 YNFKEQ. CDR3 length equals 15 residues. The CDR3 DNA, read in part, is TGCGCCAGCAGCCAAGATTTGGCAGGGGATCAGCCC. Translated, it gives CASSQDLAGDQP. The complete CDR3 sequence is CASSQDLAGDQPQHF.

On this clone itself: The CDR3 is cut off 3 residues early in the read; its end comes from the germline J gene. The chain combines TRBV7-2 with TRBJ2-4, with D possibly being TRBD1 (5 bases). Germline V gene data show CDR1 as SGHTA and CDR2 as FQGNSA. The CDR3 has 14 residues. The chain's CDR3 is CASSLWGRLYGQYF. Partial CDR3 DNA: TGTGCCAGCAGCTTATGGGGCAGACTCTATGGT. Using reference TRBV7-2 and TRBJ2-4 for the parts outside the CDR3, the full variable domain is GAGVSQSPSNKVTEKGKDVELRCDPISGHTALYWYRQSLGQGLEFLIYFQGNSAPDKSGLPSDRFSAERTGGSVSTLTIQRTQQEDSAVYLCASSLWGRLYGQYFGAGTRLSVL.

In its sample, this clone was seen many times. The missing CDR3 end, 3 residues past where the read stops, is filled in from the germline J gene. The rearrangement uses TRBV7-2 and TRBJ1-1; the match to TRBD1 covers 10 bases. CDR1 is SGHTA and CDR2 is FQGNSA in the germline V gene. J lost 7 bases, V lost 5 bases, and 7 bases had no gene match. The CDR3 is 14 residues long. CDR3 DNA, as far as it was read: TGTGCCAGCAGCGCAGACAGGGGGCGTGGTGAA. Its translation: CASSADRGRGE. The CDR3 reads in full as CASSADRGRGEAFF.

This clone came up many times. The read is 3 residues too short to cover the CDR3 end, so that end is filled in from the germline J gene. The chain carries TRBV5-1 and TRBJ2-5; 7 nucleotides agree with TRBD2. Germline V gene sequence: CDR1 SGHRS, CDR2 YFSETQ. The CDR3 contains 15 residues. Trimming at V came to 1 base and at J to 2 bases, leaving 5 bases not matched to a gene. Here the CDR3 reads CASSLRLAVQETQYF. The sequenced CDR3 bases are TGCGCCAGCAGCTTGCGCCTAGCGGTTCAAGAGACC.

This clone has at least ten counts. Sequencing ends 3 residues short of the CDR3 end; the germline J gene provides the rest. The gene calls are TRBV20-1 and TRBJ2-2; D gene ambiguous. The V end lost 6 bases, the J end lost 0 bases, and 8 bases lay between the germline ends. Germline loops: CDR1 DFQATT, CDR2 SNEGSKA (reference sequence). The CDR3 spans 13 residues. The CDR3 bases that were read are TGCAGTGCGCGATTCGCGAACACCGGGGAG. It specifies CSARFANTGE. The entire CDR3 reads CSARFANTGELFF.

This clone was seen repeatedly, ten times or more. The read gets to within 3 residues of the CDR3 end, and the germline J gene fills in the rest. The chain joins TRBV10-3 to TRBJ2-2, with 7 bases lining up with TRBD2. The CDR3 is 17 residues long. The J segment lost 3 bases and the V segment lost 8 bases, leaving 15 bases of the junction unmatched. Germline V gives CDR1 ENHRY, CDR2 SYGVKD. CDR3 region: CAIPLWGGTGYTGELFF. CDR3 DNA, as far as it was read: TGTGCCATCCCCCTTTGGGGGGGAACAGGTTACACCGGGGAG.

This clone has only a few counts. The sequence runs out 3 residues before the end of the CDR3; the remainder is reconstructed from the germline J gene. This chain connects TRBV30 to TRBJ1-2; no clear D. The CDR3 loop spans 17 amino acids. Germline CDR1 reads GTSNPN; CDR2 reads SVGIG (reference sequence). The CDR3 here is CAWSSLSLQTRFGGYTF. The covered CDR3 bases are TGTGCCTGGAGTTCCCTCTCCCTACAGACACGCTTTGGCGGC.

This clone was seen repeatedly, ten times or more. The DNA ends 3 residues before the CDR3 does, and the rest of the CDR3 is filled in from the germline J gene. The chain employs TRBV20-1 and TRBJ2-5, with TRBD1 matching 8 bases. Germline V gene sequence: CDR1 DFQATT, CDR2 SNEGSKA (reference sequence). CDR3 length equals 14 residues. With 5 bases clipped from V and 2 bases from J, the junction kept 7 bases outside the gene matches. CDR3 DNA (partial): TGCAGTGCTTGGGCTGACAGGGGACAAGAGACC. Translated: CSAWADRGQET. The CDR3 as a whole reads CSAWADRGQETQYF.